Below, 19 T cell receptor beta chains from the same sample are listed, as sequenced in a study of blood T cell repertoires in COVID-19. Repertoires were generated with immunoSEQ multiplex PCR, while TCRdb's copy carries only in-frame clones and drops some. The data contain 170,000 or so clones, 70% to 90% of them seen just once; the ten biggest clones take up about 2.6%. The sample consisted of peripheral blood. The receptor set was obtained from a man in his forties with active or convalescent COVID-19.

The chain employs TRBV7-8 and TRBJ1-5; D not resolved. The germline gives CDR1 SGHVS, CDR2 FQNEAQ. The CDR3 is 18 amino acids. V lost 2 bases and J lost 2, with 19 bases in between. The CDR3 nucleotides read TGTGCCAGCAGCTTATTTGGTCCCAGAACGAGGGGCAATCAGCCCCAGCATTTT. Amino acids: CASSLFGPRTRGNQPQHF.

The V gene is TRBV30, the J gene TRBJ2-5; possible D gene TRBD2, 6 bases. V was clipped by 2 bases and J by 2 bases, with 12 bases between them. The V gene's germline CDR1 is GTSNPN and CDR2 SVGIG (reference sequence). The CDR3 has 14 residues. Here the CDR3 reads CAWSRLAPQETQYF. The CDR3 DNA reads as TGTGCCTGGAGTCGCCTAGCGCCTCAAGAGACCCAGTACTTC. Complete variable domain (other parts from reference TRBV30 and TRBJ2-5): SQTIHQWPATLVQPVGSPLSLECTVEGTSNPNLYWYRQAAGRGLQLLFYSVGIGQISSEVPQNLSASRPQDRQFILSSKKLLLSDSGFYLCAWSRLAPQETQYFGPGTRLLVL.

This chain uses TRBV6-2 or TRBV6-3 with TRBJ2-3; 9 bases align to TRBD1. The CDR3 is 15 residues long. Germline CDR1 reads MNHEY; CDR2 reads SVGEGT. With V trimmed by 6 bases and J by 4 bases, 8 bases remained unmatched. In DNA form, the CDR3 reads TGTGCCAGCAGCCAGGACAGGGGAGGAGCAGATACGCAGTATTTT. Translation gives CASSQDRGGADTQYF.

V is TRBV4-1 and J is TRBJ2-1, with 7 bases lining up with TRBD1. Germline loops: CDR1 MGHRA, CDR2 YSYEKL. There are 16 residues in the CDR3. The ends lost 0 bases at V and 8 bases at J; junction bases unmatched: 10. The CDR3, as DNA: TGCGCCAGCAGCCAAGAAAAGAATACAGGGGTATATGAGCAGTTCTTC. Translated, it gives CASSQEKNTGVYEQFF.

The chain carries TRBV9 and TRBJ2-7; TRBD2 matches 12 bases. V dropped 4 bases and J dropped 2; count of bases not matched to a gene: 4. CDR3 length: 15 residues. CDR1 is SGDLS and CDR2 is YYNGEE in the germline V gene. CDR3 coding DNA: TGTGCCAGCAGCCCGCTAGCGGGGGGGACCTACGAGCAGTACTTC. This sequence encodes CASSPLAGGTYEQYF. The full variable domain, completed using reference TRBV9 and TRBJ2-7, is DSGVTQTPKHLITATGQRVTLRCSPRSGDLSVYWYQQSLDQGLQFLIQYYNGEERAKGNILERFSAQQFPDLHSELNLSSLELGDSALYFCASSPLAGGTYEQYFGPGTRLTVT.

The CDR3 spells CASRATGTNYGYTF. CDR3 in DNA: TGTGCCAGCAGGGCGACAGGCACTAACTATGGCTACACCTTC. The chain recombines TRBV6-5 with TRBJ1-2, with D maybe TRBD1 (6 bases). The V and J ends lost 6 bases and 0 bases respectively, with 11 bases between them. The CDR3 is 14 amino acids. Germline loops: CDR1 MNHEY, CDR2 SVGAGI.

V gene TRBV27 combines with J gene TRBJ1-6, with D tentatively TRBD1 (6 bases). V gave up 6 bases and J gave up 5 bases, with 8 bases separating them. CDR1 is MNHEY, CDR2 SMNVEV, per germline (reference sequence). This CDR3 spans 13 amino acids. The CDR3 sequence is CASRDRNNSPLHF. The DNA of the CDR3 is TGTGCCAGCAGGGACAGAAATAATTCACCCCTCCACTTT.

This clone was counted between two and nine times. The V and J genes are TRBV24-1 and TRBJ1-5; 7 positions agree with TRBD1. The trim removed 5 bases at V and 3 bases at J, leaving 6 bases unmatched. This CDR3 has 15 amino acids. Germline CDR1 is KGHDR and CDR2 is SFDVKD. The CDR3 loop is CATSGTDRDNQPQHF. The CDR3 region has the DNA TGTGCCACCAGTGGAACCGACAGGGACAATCAGCCCCAGCATTTT.

The chain recombines TRBV2 with TRBJ1-6, with 9 bases aligning to TRBD1. The CDR3 is 14 amino acids. J gave up 7 bases and V 8 bases, and 6 bases lay outside the gene matches. Germline V gene data show CDR1 as SNHLY and CDR2 as FYNNEI. The CDR3 nucleotides read TGTGCCAGCCCGGGACAGGGCCCCAATTCACCCCTCCACTTT. Amino acids: CASPGQGPNSPLHF. The complete variable domain, with remaining parts taken from reference TRBV2 and TRBJ1-6, reads EPEVTQTPSHQVTQMGQEVILRCVPISNHLYFYWYRQILGQKVEFLVSFYNNEISEKSEIFDDQFSVERPDGSNFTLKIRSTKLEDSAMYFCASPGQGPNSPLHFGNGTRLTVT.

The CDR3 is CASSLSFSGDIQYF. The CDR3 DNA sequence: TGTGCCAGCAGCTTAAGTTTTAGCGGGGACATTCAGTACTTC. The rearrangement links TRBV7-9 to TRBJ2-4; 8 positions match TRBD2. Losses at the gene ends were 2 bases for V and 8 bases for J; bases not matched to a gene: 5. The CDR3 consists of 14 residues. Germline CDR1 reads SEHNR; CDR2 reads FQNEAQ (reference sequence).

CDR3 region: CASSPQAGGSSEEQYF. CDR3 coding DNA: TGCGCCAGCAGTCCTCAGGCGGGGGGCTCATCGGAAGAGCAGTACTTC. The chain is built from TRBV5-1 and TRBJ2-7, with 8 bases matching TRBD2. The CDR3 has 16 amino acids. Germline values: CDR1 SGHRS, CDR2 YFSETQ. The J segment lost 7 bases and the V segment lost 5 bases, leaving 17 bases of the junction unmatched.

Only one count was recorded for this clone. The V and J genes are TRBV18 and TRBJ1-5; 11 bases line up with TRBD1. Trimming cost V 4 bases and J 6 bases; bases outside gene matches: 8. Germline V gene data show CDR1 as KGHSH and CDR2 as LQKENI. CDR3 length: 16 amino acids. In DNA, the CDR3 is TGTGCCAGCTCACTGGACAGGGGGCGATTGGGTCAGCCCCAGCATTTT. It codes for CASSLDRGRLGQPQHF.

This CDR3 is CASSTIGRSGDIQYF. DNA of the CDR3: TGTGCCAGCAGCACGATCGGGAGGTCTGGGGACATTCAGTACTTC. The chain is built from TRBV3-1 (or the pseudogene TRBV3-2) and TRBJ2-4; TRBD2 agrees at 7 bases. The CDR3 contains 15 residues. Trimming at V came to 5 bases and at J to 8 bases, leaving 12 bases not matched to a gene. CDR1 is LGHDT, CDR2 YNNKEL, per germline (reference sequence).

The chain combines TRBV24-1 with TRBJ2-4, with a weak D call TRBD1 (6 bases). Germline V CDR1 and CDR2: KGHDR, SFDVKD. V shed 3 bases and J shed 0 bases, with 11 bases lying between them. The CDR3 covers 16 residues. The CDR3 sequence: CATSDTRGPAKNIQYF. The CDR3 nucleotides read TGTGCCACCAGTGATACCAGGGGTCCAGCCAAAAACATTCAGTACTTC.

The chain uses TRBV6-1 and TRBJ1-2, with no clear D. V was trimmed by 0 bases and J by 4 bases, leaving 9 bases between them. Germline V gene data show CDR1 as MNHNS and CDR2 as SASEGT. The CDR3 is 14 amino acids. The CDR3 here is CASSEALPVYGYTF. The CDR3, as DNA: TGTGCCAGCAGTGAAGCGCTTCCAGTCTATGGCTACACCTTC.

Here the CDR3 reads CASSKPPHGGLSDTQYF. CDR3 nucleotide sequence: TGTGCCAGCAGCAAACCCCCCCACGGGGGGCTCTCAGATACGCAGTATTTT. This chain uses TRBV21-1 with TRBJ2-3; the listed D gene, TRBD2, was not tested against the DNA. TRBV21-1 is a known pseudogene. The CDR3 has 17 residues.

This clone has more than one count but fewer than ten. V usage is TRBV4-3 and J usage is TRBJ1-2; D is ambiguous. V gave up 1 base and J gave up 7 bases, with 16 bases separating them. Germline CDR1 reads LGHNA; CDR2 reads YSLEER. The CDR3 loop spans 15 amino acids. DNA of the CDR3: TGCGCCAGCAGCCAAGGGGTTGGATCGGCGGGTGGCTACACCTTC. This translates into CASSQGVGSAGGYTF.

The chain joins TRBV21-1 to TRBJ2-4; the table assigns TRBD2, which was not confirmed against the DNA. TRBV21-1 has pseudogene status. The CDR3 is 14 residues long. The CDR3 DNA reads TGTGCCAGCAGCCCGTGTGGGGGAGGGGTCATTCAGTACTTC. Translated: CASSPCGGGVIQYF.

This sequence joins TRBV7-2 and TRBJ2-5; D not resolved. The germline V gene encodes CDR1 SGHTA and CDR2 FQGNSA. V lost 4 bases, J lost 4 bases, and 10 bases lay in between. This CDR3 is 13 amino acids long. This CDR3 is CASSSAEIETQYF. The CDR3 bases are TGTGCCAGCAGCTCCGCGGAGATAGAGACCCAGTACTTC.